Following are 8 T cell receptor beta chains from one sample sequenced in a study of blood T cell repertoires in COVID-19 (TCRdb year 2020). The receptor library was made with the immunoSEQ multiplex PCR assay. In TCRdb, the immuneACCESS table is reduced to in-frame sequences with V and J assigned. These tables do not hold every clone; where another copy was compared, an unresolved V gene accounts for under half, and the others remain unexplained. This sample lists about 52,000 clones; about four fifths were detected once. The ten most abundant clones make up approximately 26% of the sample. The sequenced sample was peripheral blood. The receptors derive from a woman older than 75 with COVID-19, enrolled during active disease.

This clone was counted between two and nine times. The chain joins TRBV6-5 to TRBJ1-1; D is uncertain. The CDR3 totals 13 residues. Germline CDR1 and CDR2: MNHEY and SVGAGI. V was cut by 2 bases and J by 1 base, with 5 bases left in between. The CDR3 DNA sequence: TGTGCCAGCAGTTACGGCGGGAACACTGAAGCTTTCTTT. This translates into CASSYGGNTEAFF.

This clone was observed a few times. The CDR3 nucleotides are TGTGCCAGCAGTGAAGGCAGGGAAGCTTTCTTT. Translating gives CASSEGREAFF. V usage is TRBV6-1 and J usage is TRBJ1-1; D uncertain. Germline V CDR1 and CDR2: MNHNS, SASEGT. Trimming took off 1 base at V and 8 bases at J, with 5 bases between the two ends. The CDR3 loop spans 11 amino acids.

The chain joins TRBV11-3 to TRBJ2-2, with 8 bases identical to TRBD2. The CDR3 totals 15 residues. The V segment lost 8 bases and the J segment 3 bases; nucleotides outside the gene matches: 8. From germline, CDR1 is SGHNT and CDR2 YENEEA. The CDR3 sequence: CASQAGVADTGELFF. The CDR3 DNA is TGTGCCAGCCAAGCGGGAGTGGCGGACACCGGGGAGCTGTTTTTT.

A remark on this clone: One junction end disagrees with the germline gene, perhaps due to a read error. CDR3 protein: CAWSPGTGELFF. CDR3 DNA: TGTGCCTGGAGTCCGGGTACCGGGGAACTGTTTTTT. The chain couples TRBV30 to TRBJ2-2; perhaps TRBD2 as D (5 bases). The CDR3 covers 12 residues. Germline-derived CDR1 and CDR2 are GTSNPN and SVGIG (reference sequence).

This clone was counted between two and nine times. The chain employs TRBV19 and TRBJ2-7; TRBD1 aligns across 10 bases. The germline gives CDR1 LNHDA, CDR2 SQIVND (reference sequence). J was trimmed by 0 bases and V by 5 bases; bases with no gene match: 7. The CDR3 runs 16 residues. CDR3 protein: CASSLTRDRGSYEQYF. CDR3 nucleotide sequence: TGTGCCAGTAGTCTAACCCGGGACAGGGGCTCCTACGAGCAGTACTTC.

CDR3 bases: TGTGCCAGCATGGACAGCGGGGGTGGAAACACCATATATTTT. Translating it yields CASMDSGGGNTIYF. The chain employs TRBV6-5 and TRBJ1-3; the D gene is possibly TRBD1 (6 bases). This CDR3 comprises 14 residues. V was cut by 7 bases and J by 3 bases, with 13 bases left in between. From germline, CDR1 is MNHEY and CDR2 SVGAGI.

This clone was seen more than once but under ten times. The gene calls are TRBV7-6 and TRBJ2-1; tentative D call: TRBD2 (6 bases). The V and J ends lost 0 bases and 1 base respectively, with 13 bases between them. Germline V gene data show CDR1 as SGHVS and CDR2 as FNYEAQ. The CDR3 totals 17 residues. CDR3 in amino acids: CASSLAGGSGSYNEQFF. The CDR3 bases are TGTGCCAGCAGCTTAGCTGGAGGGAGTGGGTCCTACAATGAGCAGTTCTTC.

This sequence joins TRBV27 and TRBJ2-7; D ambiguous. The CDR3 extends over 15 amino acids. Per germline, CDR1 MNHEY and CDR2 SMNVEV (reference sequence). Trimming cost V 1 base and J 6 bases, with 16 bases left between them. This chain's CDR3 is CASSLLWQVESEQYF. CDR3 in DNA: TGTGCCAGCAGTTTATTGTGGCAGGTCGAAAGCGAGCAGTACTTC.